A selection of T cell receptor beta chains follows, all from one sample in a study of shared clonotypes between healthy human individuals. TCRdb keeps only in-frame clones here, not all; method: immunoSEQ multiplex PCR. The sample consists of about 2.3 million clones, 85% to 95% of them appearing once. Sequenced sample: naive CD4+ T cells from PBMCs. The receptors come from a young man in good health. Some clones in this sample may be carry-over from other donors' samples. The CDR3 runs from the conserved cysteine through the conserved F or W. Fields, in order: D gene, clone size, V gene, J gene, CDR3 DNA, CDR3 protein. The D gene is left open where the match is weak. Clone size appears in some rows only: once, few, many, or a class for an expanded clone.

d_gene: -; abundance: -; v_gene: TRBV2; j_gene: TRBJ2-7; CDR3nt: TGTGCCAGCAGTGGTTCTGGGTCCTACGAGCAGTACTTC; CDR3aa: CASSGSGSYEQYF
d_gene: -; abundance: -; v_gene: TRBV5-1; j_gene: TRBJ2-3; CDR3nt: TGCGCCAGCAGCTGGGATCCCGGGGGCCCAGATACGCAGTATTTT; CDR3aa: CASSWDPGGPDTQYF
d_gene: -; abundance: once; v_gene: TRBV27; j_gene: TRBJ2-5; CDR3nt: TGTGCCAGCATGTGGCAGCCAGTTAGGGGAGAGACCCAGTACTTC; CDR3aa: CASMWQPVRGETQYF
d_gene: TRBD2; abundance: few; v_gene: TRBV29-1; j_gene: TRBJ2-1; CDR3nt: TGCAGCGTTGAACTAGCGGGAGAATTTTCCTGGTTTTACAATGAGCAGTTCTTC; CDR3aa: CSVELAGEFSWFYNEQFF
d_gene: -; abundance: -; v_gene: TRBV28; j_gene: TRBJ1-5; CDR3nt: TGTGCCAGCAGTTTAGGGGGGCACGGGCAGCCCCAGCATTTT; CDR3aa: CASSLGGHGQPQHF
d_gene: -; abundance: -; v_gene: TRBV16; j_gene: TRBJ1-1; CDR3nt: TGTGCCAGCAGCCAATCGGAAAACACTGAAGCTTTCTTT; CDR3aa: CASSQSENTEAFF
d_gene: -; abundance: -; v_gene: TRBV4-1; j_gene: TRBJ1-2; CDR3nt: TGCGCCAGCAGCCAAGATGGTGGGAGAAACTATGGCTACACCTTC; CDR3aa: CASSQDGGRNYGYTF
d_gene: -; abundance: -; v_gene: TRBV28; j_gene: TRBJ2-5; CDR3nt: TGTGCCACTCGGACGGCTAGGACTGGGGAGACCCAGTACTTC; CDR3aa: CATRTARTGETQYF
d_gene: -; abundance: -; v_gene: TRBV7-7; j_gene: TRBJ2-5; CDR3nt: TGTGCCAGCAGCTTAATTCACGGTCGAGAAGAGACCCAGTACTTC; CDR3aa: CASSLIHGREETQYF
d_gene: TRBD2; abundance: -; v_gene: TRBV30; j_gene: TRBJ2-5; CDR3nt: TGTGCCGGAACTACGGGACTAGGAAGAGAGACCCAGTACTTC; CDR3aa: CAGTTGLGRETQYF
d_gene: -; abundance: -; v_gene: TRBV7-2; j_gene: TRBJ2-3; CDR3nt: TGTGCCAGCAGCTTAGCCCCGGGAAGCACAGATACGCAGTATTTT; CDR3aa: CASSLAPGSTDTQYF
d_gene: -; abundance: once; v_gene: TRBV5-1; j_gene: TRBJ1-5; CDR3nt: TGCGCCAGCAGCTTGTTTGGGCAACAGCCCCAGCATTTT; CDR3aa: CASSLFGQQPQHF
d_gene: -; abundance: -; v_gene: TRBV6-4; j_gene: TRBJ1-1; CDR3nt: TGTGCCAGCAGCCCCACATACGGGGACAAAGCTTTCTTT; CDR3aa: CASSPTYGDKAFF
d_gene: -; abundance: -; v_gene: TRBV28; j_gene: TRBJ2-5; CDR3nt: TGTGCCAGCAGTCCCCCGCCGCCAGAGGTGGGGGAGACCCAGTACTTC; CDR3aa: CASSPPPPEVGETQYF
d_gene: TRBD2; abundance: -; v_gene: TRBV28; j_gene: TRBJ2-3; CDR3nt: TGTGCCAGCAAGAGAGCGGGAGGGGCGGTCGATACGCAGTATTTT; CDR3aa: CASKRAGGAVDTQYF
d_gene: TRBD2; abundance: -; v_gene: TRBV12-5; j_gene: TRBJ2-5; CDR3nt: TGTGCTAGTGGTTTCAGGACTGGGGAAAGCGGGAGGGCACGAGAGACCCAGTACTTC; CDR3aa: CASGFRTGESGRARETQYF
d_gene: TRBD2; abundance: -; v_gene: TRBV6-5; j_gene: TRBJ2-7; CDR3nt: TGTGCCAGCAGTTACTTAGGACTAGCGGGAGATGTCGAGCAGTACTTC; CDR3aa: CASSYLGLAGDVEQYF
d_gene: -; abundance: -; v_gene: TRBV5-4; j_gene: TRBJ1-1; CDR3nt: TGTGCCAGCAGCTTGGATTACGGGGAAGGGTTGGGAGCTTTCTTT; CDR3aa: CASSLDYGEGLGAFF
d_gene: -; abundance: -; v_gene: TRBV21-1; j_gene: TRBJ1-5; CDR3nt: TGTGCCAGCAATGTAAGATATTCGAACTATCGAGGTTATAGTCAGCCCCAGCATTTT; CDR3aa: CASNVRYSNYRGYSQPQHF
d_gene: -; abundance: -; v_gene: TRBV19; j_gene: TRBJ1-2; CDR3nt: TGTGCCAGTAGTATAGATCCCGACACCCATGGCTACACCTTC; CDR3aa: CASSIDPDTHGYTF
d_gene: -; abundance: -; v_gene: TRBV6-5; j_gene: TRBJ2-7; CDR3nt: TGTGCCACCAAGAGGGGTCCTCTCTCCTACGAGCAGTACTTC; CDR3aa: CATKRGPLSYEQYF
d_gene: TRBD1; abundance: -; v_gene: TRBV5-4; j_gene: TRBJ1-1; CDR3nt: TGTGCCAGCAGCTTGCCCCGACAGGGCAACACTGAAGCTTTCTTT; CDR3aa: CASSLPRQGNTEAFF
d_gene: TRBD1; abundance: -; v_gene: TRBV5-1; j_gene: TRBJ2-7; CDR3nt: TGCGCCAGCAGCAGACAGGGCCAAAACCCGACCTACGAGCAGTACTTC; CDR3aa: CASSRQGQNPTYEQYF
d_gene: -; abundance: -; v_gene: TRBV7-3; j_gene: TRBJ1-2; CDR3nt: TGTGCCAGCAGCTTAACTAATATACGGGGTGGCTACACCTTC; CDR3aa: CASSLTNIRGGYTF
d_gene: -; abundance: -; v_gene: TRBV5-1; j_gene: TRBJ2-1; CDR3nt: TGCGCCAGCAGTTTGGGTACTTTCGGCGGGGAGCAGTTCTTC; CDR3aa: CASSLGTFGGEQFF
d_gene: -; abundance: -; v_gene: TRBV19; j_gene: TRBJ1-1; CDR3nt: TGTGCCAGTAGTATAACCCCAGGGAGAACTGAAGCTTTCTTT; CDR3aa: CASSITPGRTEAFF
d_gene: TRBD2; abundance: -; v_gene: TRBV7-3; j_gene: TRBJ2-1; CDR3nt: TGTGCCAGCAGCTTAGACCGGACTAGCTCGTCTGAGCAGTTCTTC; CDR3aa: CASSLDRTSSSEQFF
d_gene: -; abundance: -; v_gene: TRBV5-1; j_gene: TRBJ2-5; CDR3nt: TGCGCCAGCAGCTTCGGGCAGGGGGAGACCCAGTACTTC; CDR3aa: CASSFGQGETQYF
d_gene: -; abundance: -; v_gene: TRBV2; j_gene: TRBJ1-2; CDR3nt: TGTGCCACCAACAGACAGGCGACATCTCCCTCGTATGGCTACACCTTC; CDR3aa: CATNRQATSPSYGYTF
d_gene: -; abundance: -; v_gene: TRBV9; j_gene: TRBJ2-2; CDR3nt: TGTGCCAGCACCGCTGGGGGTGGTTCCGCCGGGGAGCTGTTTTTT; CDR3aa: CASTAGGGSAGELFF
d_gene: -; abundance: -; v_gene: TRBV6-1; j_gene: TRBJ2-7; CDR3nt: TGTGCCTCCCAACGCGATTGGGGGTCTTACGAGCAGTACTTC; CDR3aa: CASQRDWGSYEQYF
d_gene: -; abundance: -; v_gene: TRBV7-2; j_gene: TRBJ1-1; CDR3nt: TGTGCCAGCAGCCCCCAAGGATATTTGAACACTGAAGCTTTCTTT; CDR3aa: CASSPQGYLNTEAFF
d_gene: -; abundance: once; v_gene: TRBV6-6; j_gene: TRBJ1-1; CDR3nt: TGTGCCAGCAGTTACGGGTCTTGGTCGGCGTCGACGGGAGCTTTCTTT; CDR3aa: CASSYGSWSASTGAFF
d_gene: -; abundance: once; v_gene: TRBV28; j_gene: TRBJ1-2; CDR3nt: TGTGCCAGCAGTCCCCAAGACAGACCTAACTATGGCTACACCTTC; CDR3aa: CASSPQDRPNYGYTF
d_gene: -; abundance: once; v_gene: TRBV2; j_gene: TRBJ1-2; CDR3nt: TGTGCCAGGAGGTCTGGGGACTATGGCTACACCTTC; CDR3aa: CARRSGDYGYTF
d_gene: -; abundance: few; v_gene: TRBV5-1; j_gene: TRBJ2-1; CDR3nt: TGCGCCAGCAGCTTGGAATTAGCGGCCTTCAATGAGCAGTTCTTC; CDR3aa: CASSLELAAFNEQFF
d_gene: -; abundance: -; v_gene: TRBV6-1; j_gene: TRBJ2-3; CDR3nt: TGTGCCAGCGGCCGGCAACCTACAGATACGCAGTATTTT; CDR3aa: CASGRQPTDTQYF
d_gene: -; abundance: -; v_gene: TRBV7-9; j_gene: TRBJ2-2; CDR3nt: TGTGCCAGCAGCTTAGTTCACACCGGGGAGCTGTTTTTT; CDR3aa: CASSLVHTGELFF
d_gene: TRBD2; abundance: -; v_gene: TRBV11-1; j_gene: TRBJ2-5; CDR3nt: TGTGCCAGCAGCGGGAGGGCCCGGGAGACCCAGTACTTC; CDR3aa: CASSGRARETQYF
d_gene: TRBD2; abundance: -; v_gene: TRBV5-1; j_gene: TRBJ2-7; CDR3nt: TGCGCCAGCAGCTTGGTGCTAGCGGCGGGCGAGCAGTACTTC; CDR3aa: CASSLVLAAGEQYF
d_gene: TRBD1; abundance: -; v_gene: TRBV18; j_gene: TRBJ1-1; CDR3nt: TGTGCCAGCTCCGCAGGACAGGGTAGTGTGGGCACTGAAGCTTTCTTT; CDR3aa: CASSAGQGSVGTEAFF